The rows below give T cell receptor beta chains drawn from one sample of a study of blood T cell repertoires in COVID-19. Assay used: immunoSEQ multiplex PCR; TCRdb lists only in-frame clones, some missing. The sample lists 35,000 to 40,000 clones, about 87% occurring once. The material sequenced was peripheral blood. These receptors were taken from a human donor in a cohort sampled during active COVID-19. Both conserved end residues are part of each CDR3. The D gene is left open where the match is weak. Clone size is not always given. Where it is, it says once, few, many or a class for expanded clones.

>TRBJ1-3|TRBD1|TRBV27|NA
TGTGCCAGCAGTTCAGGGGGTGGGTCTGGAAACACCATATATTTT
CASSSGGGSGNTIYF
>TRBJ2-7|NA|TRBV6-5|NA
TGTGCCAGCAAACAGGGCTTTAAGGCGTACGAGCAGTACTTC
CASKQGFKAYEQYF
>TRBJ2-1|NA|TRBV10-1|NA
TGCGCCAGCAGTGAGTCGAGCGGCGGCTACAATGAGCAGTTCTTC
CASSESSGGYNEQFF
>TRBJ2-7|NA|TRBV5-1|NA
TGCGCCAGCAGCTGGGGACGAGGGGGTTACTACGAGCAGTACTTC
CASSWGRGGYYEQYF
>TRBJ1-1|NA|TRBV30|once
TGTGCCTGGAGACTGGTGAGGAACACTGAAGCTTTCTTT
CAWRLVRNTEAFF
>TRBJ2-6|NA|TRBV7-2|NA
TGTGCCAGCAGCTTGTTACACTCTGGGGCCAACGTCCTGACTTTC
CASSLLHSGANVLTF
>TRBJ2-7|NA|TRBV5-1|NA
TGCGCCAGCAGCTTGAGGGTAGGGAGTGGCTACGAGCAGTACTTC
CASSLRVGSGYEQYF
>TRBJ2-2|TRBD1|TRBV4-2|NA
TGTGCCAGCAGCCCCGGGGAACAGGGGGTCAGGGAGCTGTTTTTT
CASSPGEQGVRELFF
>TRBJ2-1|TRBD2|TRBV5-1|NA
TGCGCCAGCAGCCGACGTGTAACTAGCGGGTCTTACAATGAGCAGTTCTTC
CASSRRVTSGSYNEQFF
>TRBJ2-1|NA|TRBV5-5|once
TGTGCCAGCAGCTTGGTCCAGGAGCAGTTCTTC
CASSLVQEQFF
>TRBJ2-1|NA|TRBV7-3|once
TGTGCCAGCAGCTCCCTAGGACAGCACAATGAGCAGTTCTTC
CASSSLGQHNEQFF
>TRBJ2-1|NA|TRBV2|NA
TGTGCCAGCAGTGATTCGGGGGTTAGGGCGCAGTTCTTC
CASSDSGVRAQFF
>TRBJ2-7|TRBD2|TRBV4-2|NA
TGTGCCAGCAGCCAAGTGCCTAGCGGGCTCCTCCCCTACGAGCAGTACTTC
CASSQVPSGLLPYEQYF
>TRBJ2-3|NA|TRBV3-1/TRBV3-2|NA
TGTGCCAGCAGCCCTCGACTAGTTAGGCCAGATACGCAGTATTTT
CASSPRLVRPDTQYF
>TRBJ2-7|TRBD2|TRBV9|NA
TGTGCCAGCAGCCCCAGGACTAGCGGGAATAGGTACGAGCAGTACTTC
CASSPRTSGNRYEQYF
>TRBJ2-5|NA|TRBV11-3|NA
TGTGCCAGCAGCCCCGGGGGCAGGGGGGTTCGACAAGAGACCCAGTACTTC
CASSPGGRGVRQETQYF
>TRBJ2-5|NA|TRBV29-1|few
TGCAGCGTTGAAGGGGCGGGACTCCAAGAGACCCAGTACTTC
CSVEGAGLQETQYF
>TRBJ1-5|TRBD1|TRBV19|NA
TGTGCCAGTAGTGCAACCGGGACAGAAAATCAGCCCCAGCATTTT
CASSATGTENQPQHF
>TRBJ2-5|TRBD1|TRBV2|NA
TGTGCCAGCAGGGACACAGGGGTCCGAGAGACCCAGTACTTC
CASRDTGVRETQYF
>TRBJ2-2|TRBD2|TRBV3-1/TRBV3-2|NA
TGTGCCAGCAGCCAAGACGGCGGGGGGCCGAACACCGGGGAGCTGTTTTTT
CASSQDGGGPNTGELFF
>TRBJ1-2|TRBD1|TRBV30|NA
TGTGCCTGGAGTGCGGCACAGGGGGCGCTTCCCTTGAGTATGGGCTACACCTTC
CAWSAAQGALPLSMGYTF
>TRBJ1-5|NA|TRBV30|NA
TGTGCCTGGAGTGAGGACGGGGACTTGCAGCCCCAGCATTTT
CAWSEDGDLQPQHF
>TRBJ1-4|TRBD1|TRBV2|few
TGTGCCAGCACCCGGACAGGGAATGAAAAACTGTTTTTT
CASTRTGNEKLFF
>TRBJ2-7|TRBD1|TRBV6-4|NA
TGTGCCGGCCCGGGACAGGGGATCTACGAGCAGTACTTC
CAGPGQGIYEQYF
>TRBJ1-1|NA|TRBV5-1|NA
TGCGCCAGCAGCTTGGTGGTGTCGGGGAACACTGAAGCTTTCTTT
CASSLVVSGNTEAFF